This is a list of T cell receptor beta chains from one sample in a study of T cells in localized non-small cell lung cancer. TCRdb's table, derived via immunoSEQ multiplex PCR, lists solely in-frame clones and lacks some. The sample contains over a thousand clones, 34% of which appear only once. The material sequenced was normal lung tissue next to the tumor, taken before any cancer treatment. Receptor source: a woman between 35 and 75 years old with stage I lung adenocarcinoma. Each CDR3 is given with its conserved first and last residue. A D gene is named only where the DNA matches it firmly. A clone size is listed for some rows: how often the clone was seen (once, few, many), or a class if it is expanded.

v_call,d_call,clone_size,j_call,cdr3_nt,cdr3_aa
TRBV6-8,NA,medium-sized,TRBJ2-2,TGTGCCAGCAGTTATGTCCAGACGTCCACCGGGGAGCTGTTTTTT,CASSYVQTSTGELFF
TRBV9,NA,medium-sized,TRBJ2-2,TGTGCCAGCAGGGACGAACTGGTTAACGGGGAGCTGTTTTTT,CASRDELVNGELFF
TRBV29-1,TRBD1,NA,TRBJ1-2,TGCAGCGTTGAATACCGACAGGGGCATCGGGGCTACACCTTC,CSVEYRQGHRGYTF
TRBV11-3,TRBD1,few,TRBJ1-1,TGTGCCAGCAGCCTGACAGGGTTGAACACTGAAGCTTTCTTT,CASSLTGLNTEAFF
TRBV4-1,NA,medium-sized,TRBJ1-2,TGCGCCAGCAGCCAAGATCCGGGGTATGGCTACACCTTC,CASSQDPGYGYTF
TRBV6-8,NA,NA,TRBJ2-1,TGTGCCAGCAGTTACAGTGGGAGTTCGCCTGAGCAGTTCTTC,CASSYSGSSPEQFF
TRBV30,TRBD2,NA,TRBJ2-7,TGTGCCTGGATGGGGCTAGCGGGAGAAACCTCCTACGAGCAGTACTTC,CAWMGLAGETSYEQYF
TRBV11-3,TRBD2,medium-sized,TRBJ2-5,TGTGCCAGCAGCCCTTCCGGCCTAGCGGTTAAAGAGACCCAGTACTTC,CASSPSGLAVKETQYF
TRBV19,NA,NA,TRBJ1-5,TGTGCCAGTAGTATTGTACAGGGTGGACAGCCCCAGCATTTT,CASSIVQGGQPQHF
TRBV30,NA,NA,TRBJ1-5,TGTGCCTGTGGGGACACCCCAGAGAGGCCCCAGCATTTT,CACGDTPERPQHF
TRBV19,NA,few,TRBJ1-4,TGTGCCAGTACTCGGGCAGGAGGATTTGAAAAACTGTTTTTT,CASTRAGGFEKLFF
TRBV9,NA,medium-sized,TRBJ2-3,TGTGCCAGCAGTGAGGGGGTGGGCGCCTCGTCGAGCACAGATACGCAGTATTTT,CASSEGVGASSSTDTQYF
TRBV9,NA,large,TRBJ2-5,TGTGCCAGCAGTGACCCAGACAGACAAGAGACCCAGTACTTC,CASSDPDRQETQYF
TRBV14,TRBD1,NA,TRBJ1-1,TGTGCCAGCAGCCAAGACAGGGGGCGTGAGTTCTTGGCTGAAGCTTTCTTT,CASSQDRGREFLAEAFF
TRBV23-1,NA,few,TRBJ1-5,TGCGCCAGCAGCCGAGAGGGAGATCAGCCCCAGCATTTT,CASSREGDQPQHF
TRBV29-1,NA,NA,TRBJ1-2,TGCAGCGTTCTAGAGTACACAGGGCCCGCCTACTATGGCTACACCTTC,CSVLEYTGPAYYGYTF
TRBV11-3,NA,few,TRBJ2-1,TGTGCCAGCAGGGCCCTCTCAAACTCCTACAATGAGCAGTTCTTC,CASRALSNSYNEQFF
TRBV9,NA,NA,TRBJ1-1,TGTGCCACACAGGACGCGCTGGCGAACACTGAAGCTTTCTTT,CATQDALANTEAFF
TRBV6-9,NA,NA,TRBJ2-7,TGTGCCAGCAGCCTACGGATCGGGGTCGGTTCCGCACCCTACGAGCAGTACTTC,CASSLRIGVGSAPYEQYF
TRBV19,NA,NA,TRBJ2-1,TGTGCCAGTAGTATCTTGACACAATCCTACAATGAGCAGTTCTTC,CASSILTQSYNEQFF
TRBV15,TRBD2,hyperexpanded,TRBJ2-3,TGTGCCACCAGCCGGGGGGGATCCACAGATACGCAGTATTTT,CATSRGGSTDTQYF
TRBV30,TRBD1,few,TRBJ2-4,TGTGCCTGGAGCCCAAGAGGACAGGGTTCAAACATTCAGTACTTC,CAWSPRGQGSNIQYF
TRBV19,NA,NA,TRBJ2-1,TGTGCCAGTAGTCTACAACAATCCAGGAAGGGCTCCTACAATGAGCAGTTCTTC,CASSLQQSRKGSYNEQFF
TRBV6-8,TRBD1,medium-sized,TRBJ1-5,TGTGCCAGCAGCTCGGACAGGAGCTTCAATCAGCCCCAGCATTTT,CASSSDRSFNQPQHF
TRBV18,TRBD2,once,TRBJ2-1,TGTGCCAGCTCACTGGGGACTATGGACAATGAGCAGTTCTTC,CASSLGTMDNEQFF
TRBV9,TRBD1,few,TRBJ1-4,TGTGCCAGCAGTGAAGGGACAGGGATTGAAAAACTGTTTTTT,CASSEGTGIEKLFF
TRBV6-1,NA,NA,TRBJ1-2,TGTGCCAGCAGTGAAGCCTCCTTACAGGGAGCATATGGCTACACCTTC,CASSEASLQGAYGYTF
TRBV19,NA,NA,TRBJ1-1,TGTGCCAGTAGTTTTGGCGCTGGAGGAGCTTTCTTT,CASSFGAGGAFF
TRBV9,TRBD2,medium-sized,TRBJ2-1,TGTGCCAGCAGCGTGGGACTAGCGGGAGGGGAGAATGAGCAGTTCTTC,CASSVGLAGGENEQFF
TRBV6-8,NA,few,TRBJ1-1,TGTGCCATCAGGACCATGAACACTGAAGCTTTCTTT,CAIRTMNTEAFF
TRBV19,TRBD2,NA,TRBJ2-1,TGTGCCAGTAGTATTAGCGGGAGCTCCTACAATGAGCAGTTCTTC,CASSISGSSYNEQFF
TRBV9,TRBD1,NA,TRBJ2-7,TGTGCCAGCAGCGTAGGGACAGGGCGCTACGAGCAGTACTTC,CASSVGTGRYEQYF
TRBV29-1,TRBD2,NA,TRBJ2-1,TGCAGCGTTGAAGTCGAAGCGGGGTCCGAGCAGTTCTTC,CSVEVEAGSEQFF
TRBV19,NA,NA,TRBJ1-2,TGTGCCAGTACCGCCGGCTACAGCTATGGCTACACCTTC,CASTAGYSYGYTF
TRBV29-1,NA,NA,TRBJ1-1,TGCAGCGTTGAACCGCGACGAGGACTGAACACTGAAGCTTTCTTT,CSVEPRRGLNTEAFF
TRBV11-3,NA,medium-sized,TRBJ2-7,TGTGCCAGCAGCTTAGGGCCGTCATCCTACGAGCAGTACTTC,CASSLGPSSYEQYF
TRBV29-1,TRBD1,few,TRBJ1-2,TGCAGCGCCCCCCGGGACAGCTATGGCTACACCTTC,CSAPRDSYGYTF